The 32 T cell receptor beta chains given below trace back to one sample, sequenced in a study of blood T cells in healthy people across ages. Through a sample-barcoded 5' primer and a J-beta primer mix, a second PCR was run for 7 to 11 cycles. TCRdb reprocessed the 5' RACE reads with MiXCR, giving one entry per CDR3 protein. The sample holds 1.2 million to 1.5 million distinct CDR3 sequences, 42% seen once. Sequenced sample: blood. The receptors here all came from a woman aged 18 to 35 in good health.

This clonotype showed up just a few times. This chain joins TRBV5-1 and TRBJ2-7, with D tentatively TRBD1 (6 bases). Germline assignment: CDR1 SGHRS and CDR2 YFSETQ. The CDR3 covers 15 residues. Between the trimmed V and J ends, which lost 0 bases and 0 bases, there was a span of 10 bases. The CDR3 sequence is CASSLDDRPSYEQYF. The CDR3 DNA reads TGCGCCAGCAGCTTGGACGACAGGCCCTCCTACGAGCAGTACTTC.

The chain combines TRBV25-1 with TRBJ2-5; 10 bases fit TRBD2. The J call may be in error: the DNA end matches TRBJ2-7 better. The CDR3 spans 14 residues. In germline, CDR1 is MGHDK, CDR2 SYGVNS. The DNA for the CDR3 is TGTGCCAGGCCGGAGCGGGAGGGCCCCTACGAGCAGTACTTC. It is translated as CARPEREGPYEQYF.

The sample holds a few counts of this clonotype. V gene TRBV6-6 combines with J gene TRBJ1-4; D is undetermined. The CDR3 has 14 amino acids. The V end was cut by 0 bases, the J end by 7 bases, with 9 bases between. The V gene's germline CDR1 is MNHNY and CDR2 SVGAGI (reference sequence). The CDR3 sequence: CASSYSDNGEKLFF. The CDR3 nucleotides read TGTGCCAGCAGTTACTCTGATAATGGTGAAAAACTGTTTTTT.

This clonotype was found once. V is TRBV30 and J is TRBJ2-3; D is ambiguous. V lost 0 bases, J lost 0 bases, and 7 bases lay in between. Per germline, CDR1 GTSNPN and CDR2 SVGIG (reference sequence). There are 14 residues in the CDR3. The CDR3: CAWSVGGSTDTQYF. CDR3 DNA sequence: TGTGCCTGGAGTGTGGGCGGCAGCACAGATACGCAGTATTTT.

The chain is built from TRBV5-1 and TRBJ2-5, with D possibly TRBD2 on 6 matching bases. The CDR3 is 16 amino acids. Deletions cut 0 bases from V and 11 bases from J, with 23 bases between. CDR1 is SGHRS, CDR2 YFSETQ, per germline. The CDR3, as DNA: TGCGCCAGCAGCTTGGATACTAGCCGGGGTGGGGTTGAGCAGTACTTC. Translated: CASSLDTSRGGVEQYF.

The genes are TRBV27 and TRBJ1-4; D gene unclear. The ends were cut back, 4 bases at V and 0 bases at J, with 9 bases in the middle. There are 15 residues in the CDR3. The germline V gene has CDR1 MNHEY and CDR2 SMNVEV (reference sequence). CDR3 DNA sequence: TGTGCCAGCAGTTCTTTGGACTCAACTAATGAAAAACTGTTTTTT. Amino acids: CASSSLDSTNEKLFF.

The DNA for the CDR3 is TGCAGCGCCAATTCAAGGATCACCGGGGAGCTGTTTTTT. It specifies CSANSRITGELFF. The gene calls are TRBV29-1 and TRBJ2-2; D is ambiguous. Trimming shortened V by 7 bases and J by 4 bases, and 13 bases separated the two germline ends. CDR3 length equals 13 residues. Germline CDR1 reads SQVTM; CDR2 reads ANQGSEA.

The chain uses TRBV5-4 and TRBJ2-3, with a tentative D call TRBD2 (5 bases). V was shortened by 2 bases and J by 2 bases, with 9 bases between the two germline ends. There are 14 residues in the CDR3. The germline V gene has CDR1 SGHNT and CDR2 YYREEE (reference sequence). The CDR3 DNA reads TGTGCCAGCAGCTTCAAGGACTCCACAGATACGCAGTATTTT. Protein sequence: CASSFKDSTDTQYF.

The chain couples TRBV5-1 to TRBJ2-1, with 7 positions matching TRBD1. The CDR3 has 13 residues. Germline CDR1 reads SGHRS; CDR2 reads YFSETQ. The V gene end was trimmed by 1 base and the J gene end by 8 bases; junction bases not matched to a gene: 3. The CDR3 region is CASSLPDRDEQFF. The CDR3 region has the DNA TGCGCCAGCAGCTTGCCCGACAGGGATGAGCAGTTCTTC.

V usage is TRBV4-1 and J usage is TRBJ1-1, with 10 bases that match TRBD1. V shed 1 base and J 8 bases; nucleotides not matched to a gene: 4. Germline CDR1 and CDR2: MGHRA and YSYEKL. The CDR3 runs to 14 residues. As DNA, the CDR3 is TGCGCCAGCAGCCAAGGACAGGGGGCCTGGGAAGCTTTCTTT. This gives the protein CASSQGQGAWEAFF.

Only a few counts were recorded for this clonotype. The chain combines TRBV5-1 with TRBJ2-3; no definite D call. The CDR3 spans 12 residues. Trimming cost V 3 bases and J 11 bases, with 13 bases left between them. Germline CDR1 is SGHRS and CDR2 is YFSETQ. CDR3 in amino acids: CASSSNEFGQYF. CDR3 nucleotide sequence: TGCGCCAGCAGCTCCAACGAATTTGGGCAGTATTTT.

This chain connects TRBV6-5 to TRBJ2-7, with 11 bases fitting TRBD1. This CDR3 is built from 14 residues. Trimming took 6 bases from V and 4 from J; bases not matched to a gene: 5. Germline V gene lookup returns CDR1 MNHEY and CDR2 SVGAGI. The CDR3 region is CASRSGQGAYEQYF. The CDR3 nucleotides read TGTGCCAGCAGATCAGGACAGGGGGCGTACGAGCAGTACTTC.

This clonotype appeared a single time. The chain joins TRBV28 to TRBJ1-6, with 8 bases that match TRBD1. From germline, CDR1 is MDHEN and CDR2 SYDVKM. The CDR3 loop spans 15 amino acids. The J segment lost 7 bases and the V segment lost 5 bases, leaving 7 bases of the junction unmatched. CDR3 loop: CASSPTTGDNSPLHF. The CDR3 DNA is TGTGCCAGCAGTCCAACGACAGGGGACAATTCACCCCTCCACTTT.

The V and J genes are TRBV3-1 and TRBJ2-5; either TRBD1 or TRBD2 may fit D (6 bases each). CDR3 length equals 14 residues. CDR1 and CDR2 from the germline V gene are LGHDT and YNNKEL (reference sequence). As DNA, the CDR3 is TGTGCTTCTAGGGGGGCCCAGACGCGGGGGACCCAGTACTTC. Amino acids: CASRGAQTRGTQYF.

This clonotype was counted only a few times. V gene TRBV5-5 combines with J gene TRBJ2-5; 7 bases line up with TRBD2. CDR1 is SGHKS and CDR2 is YYEKEE in the germline V gene (reference sequence). The CDR3 extends over 17 amino acids. Losses at the gene ends were 2 bases for V and 0 bases for J; bases not matched to a gene: 10. CDR3 region: CASSLGLAGEYQETQYF. Here the CDR3 DNA reads TGTGCCAGCAGCTTAGGGCTGGCGGGGGAGTACCAAGAGACCCAGTACTTC.

CDR3 amino acids: CATSRGAGTDSYEQYF. The CDR3 DNA reads as TGTGCCACCAGCAGAGGGGCCGGGACAGACTCCTACGAGCAGTACTTC. The rearrangement joins TRBV15 to TRBJ2-7, with TRBD1 matching over 7 bases. From germline, CDR1 is LNHNV and CDR2 YYDKDF (reference sequence). The CDR3 sequence is 16 residues long. V shed 1 base and J 0 bases; nucleotides not matched to a gene: 6.

On this clonotype itself: A much larger clone lies a single base off, so this may be a read error. Without the conserved terminal phenylalanine or tryptophan, this CDR3 likely stems from a read error. This chain connects TRBV12-3 or TRBV12-4 to TRBJ2-3; TRBD1 aligns across 8 bases. The CDR3 has 15 residues. V gave up 6 bases and J gave up 3 bases; unmatched junction bases: 8. Written as DNA, the CDR3 is TGTGCCAGCAGCCCCGACAGGGGTAGAACAGATACGCAGTATTCT. Protein: CASSPDRGRTDTQYS.

CDR3 region: CASSEANPLGEQYF. As DNA, the CDR3 is TGCGCCAGCAGTGAGGCGAATCCATTAGGCGAGCAGTACTTC. The chain links TRBV10-1 to TRBJ2-7; D gene uncertain. Germline V gives CDR1 WNHNN, CDR2 SYGVQD (reference sequence). The V end lost 2 bases, the J end lost 6 bases, and 14 bases lay between the germline ends. This CDR3 has 14 amino acids.

The genes are TRBV6-5 and TRBJ2-7; D is perhaps TRBD1 (6 bases). The CDR3 is made up of 15 amino acids. Per the germline V gene, CDR1 is MNHEY and CDR2 is SVGAGI. Trimming removed 6 bases at V and 1 base at J, with 16 bases between. DNA for the CDR3: TGTGCCAGCAGGCCTCCCGGGACACGGTCCTACGAGCAGTACTTC. It translates to CASRPPGTRSYEQYF.

This clonotype was seen a few times. V and J are TRBV6-6 and TRBJ2-5; 9 bases align to TRBD2. Germline-derived CDR1 and CDR2 are MNHNY and SVGAGI (reference sequence). This CDR3 is 16 amino acids long. The ends lost 2 bases at V and 2 bases at J; junction bases unmatched: 6. The CDR3 region has the DNA TGTGCCAGCAGTTACGTAGCGGGAGAAAATCAAGAGACCCAGTACTTC. Its protein product is CASSYVAGENQETQYF.

CDR3 bases: TGCGCCAGCAGCCAACCGGGACTAGCGGCCCCTGGGGCAGATACGCAGTATTTT. It codes for CASSQPGLAAPGADTQYF. J is TRBJ2-3 and V is TRBV4-1; 11 positions agree with TRBD2. Germline values: CDR1 MGHRA, CDR2 YSYEKL. The V and J ends lost 2 bases and 4 bases, in that order; junction bases with no gene match: 11. CDR3 length: 18 residues.

This sequence joins TRBV10-2 and TRBJ2-1; D call uncertain. The DNA end is more similar to TRBJ2-7, so the J call may be wrong. This CDR3 is built from 15 residues. Germline-derived CDR1 and CDR2 are WSHSY and SAAADI. As DNA, the CDR3 is TGCGCCAGCAGTGACCGGGCCCCCTCCTACAATGAGCAGTACTTC. Translating it yields CASSDRAPSYNEQYF.

The rearrangement uses TRBV6-5 and TRBJ2-7, with a tentative D call TRBD2 (5 bases). CDR1 and CDR2 (germline): MNHEY, SVGAGI. V dropped 0 bases and J dropped 3 bases, with 15 bases sitting between them. The CDR3 extends over 16 amino acids. In DNA form, the CDR3 reads TGTGCCAGCAGTTACTCGAACCTGGAGGTGGTCTACGAGCAGTACTTC. Encoded protein: CASSYSNLEVVYEQYF.

The sample holds a few counts of this clonotype. This rearrangement joins TRBV20-1 to TRBJ1-5; 7 bases map to TRBD1. This CDR3 region has 14 residues. The germline V gene has CDR1 DFQATT and CDR2 SNEGSKA (reference sequence). The V segment lost 5 bases and the J segment 1 base; nucleotides outside the gene matches: 5. CDR3 sequence reads: CSALDRVSNQPQHF. The CDR3 DNA reads TGCAGTGCTTTAGACAGGGTCAGCAATCAGCCCCAGCATTTT.

The V and J genes are TRBV15 and TRBJ2-5, with TRBD2 identical over 7 bases. Germline lookup yields CDR1 LNHNV and CDR2 YYDKDF (reference sequence). The junction had 12 bases not matched to a gene; V was cut back by 0 bases and J by 11 bases. There are 15 residues in the CDR3. The CDR3 nucleotides read TGTGCCACCAGCAGAGACAGGGACTACAACAATGAGCAGTACTTC. Its translation is CATSRDRDYNNEQYF.

This clonotype was detected once. The chain employs TRBV3-1 and TRBJ2-1; D possibly corresponds to TRBD2 (5 bases). With the DNA end fitting TRBJ2-7 better, the J assignment may be wrong. The CDR3 is made up of 13 amino acids. Per the germline V gene, CDR1 is LGHDT and CDR2 is YNNKEL (reference sequence). CDR3 sequence: CASSQIGEREQYF. The CDR3 nucleotides read TGTGCCAGCAGCCAAATCGGGGAACGGGAGCAGTACTTC.

This clonotype was counted only a few times. V gene TRBV7-8 combines with J gene TRBJ1-5; D remains unclear. V lost 1 base and J lost 4, with 14 bases in between. Germline V CDR1 and CDR2: SGHVS, FQNEAQ. The CDR3 extends over 16 amino acids. The CDR3 protein is CASSLESFRANQPQHF. As DNA, the CDR3 is TGTGCCAGCAGCTTAGAGTCTTTCCGGGCTAATCAGCCCCAGCATTTT.

The chain combines TRBV10-3 with TRBJ2-1, with 7 bases that match TRBD2. The DNA end favors TRBJ2-7, so the J call may be wrong. This CDR3 has 13 amino acids. Germline CDR1 ENHRY, CDR2 SYGVKD. CDR3 region: CAISGGLDNEQYF. CDR3 in DNA: TGTGCCATCAGTGGAGGACTAGACAATGAGCAGTACTTC.

The chain recombines TRBV11-2 with TRBJ2-7, with 13 bases fitting TRBD2. Trimming at V came to 5 bases and at J to 7 bases, leaving 11 bases not matched to a gene. The CDR3 is made up of 16 amino acids. The germline CDR1 and CDR2 sequences are SGHAT and FQNNGV. CDR3: CASSPTSGGGVTEQYF. CDR3 nucleotide sequence: TGTGCCAGCAGCCCTACTAGCGGGGGGGGCGTTACTGAGCAGTACTTC.

The J gene is TRBJ1-1, the V gene TRBV3-1; D is perhaps TRBD1 (5 bases). Looked up from germline, CDR1 is LGHDT and CDR2 is YNNKEL (reference sequence). V lost 4 bases, J lost 10 bases, and 13 bases lay in between. The CDR3 is made up of 12 amino acids. The CDR3 DNA reads as TGTGCCAGCAGCCTCGGGACGGTGAGAGCTTTCTTT. Encoded protein: CASSLGTVRAFF.

The rearrangement uses TRBV12-3 or TRBV12-4 and TRBJ2-3; 12 bases are shared with TRBD2. This CDR3 region has 17 residues. V lost 5 bases to trimming and J lost 0 bases; unmatched junction nucleotides: 6. The CDR3 sequence is CASSRGLAGFSTDTQYF. As DNA, the CDR3 is TGTGCCAGCAGTCGAGGACTAGCGGGGTTTAGCACAGATACGCAGTATTTT.

The chain uses TRBV10-3 and TRBJ2-7; D is possibly TRBD2 (6 bases). The CDR3 is 14 residues long. V lost 6 bases, J lost 7 bases, and 19 bases lay in between. Per germline, CDR1 ENHRY and CDR2 SYGVKD. In DNA, the CDR3 is TGTGCCATCAGGCGACTAGGGGCGGGGAATGAGCAGTACTTC. Translation: CAIRRLGAGNEQYF.